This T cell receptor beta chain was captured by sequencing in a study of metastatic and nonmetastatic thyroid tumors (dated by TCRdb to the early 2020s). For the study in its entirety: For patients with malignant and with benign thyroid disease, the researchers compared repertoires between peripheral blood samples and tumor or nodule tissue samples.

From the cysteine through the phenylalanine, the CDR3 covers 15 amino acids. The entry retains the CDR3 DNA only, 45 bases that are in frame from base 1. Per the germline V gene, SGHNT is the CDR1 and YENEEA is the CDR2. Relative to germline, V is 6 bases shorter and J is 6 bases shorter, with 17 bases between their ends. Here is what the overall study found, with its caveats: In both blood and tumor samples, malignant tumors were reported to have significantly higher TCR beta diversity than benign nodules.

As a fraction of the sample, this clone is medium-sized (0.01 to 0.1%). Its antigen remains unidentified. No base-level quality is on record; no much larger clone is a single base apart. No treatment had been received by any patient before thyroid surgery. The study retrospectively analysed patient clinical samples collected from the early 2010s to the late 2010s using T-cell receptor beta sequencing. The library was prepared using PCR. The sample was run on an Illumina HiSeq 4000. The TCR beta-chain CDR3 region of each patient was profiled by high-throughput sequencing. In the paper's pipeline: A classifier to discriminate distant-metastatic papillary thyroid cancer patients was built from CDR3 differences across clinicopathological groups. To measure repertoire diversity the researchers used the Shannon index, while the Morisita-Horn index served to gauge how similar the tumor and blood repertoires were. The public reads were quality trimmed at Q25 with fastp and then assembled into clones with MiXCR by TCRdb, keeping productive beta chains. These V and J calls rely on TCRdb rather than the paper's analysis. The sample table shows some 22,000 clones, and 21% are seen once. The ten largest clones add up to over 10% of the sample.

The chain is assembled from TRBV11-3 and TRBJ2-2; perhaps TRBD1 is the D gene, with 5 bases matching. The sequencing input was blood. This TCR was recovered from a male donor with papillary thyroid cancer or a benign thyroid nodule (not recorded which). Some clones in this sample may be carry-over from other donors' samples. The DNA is TGTGCCAGCAGTCTAAGGGCAGGGATTGCCGGGGAGCTGTTTTTT. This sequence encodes CASSLRAGIAGELFF.